This T cell receptor beta chain was sequenced in a study of cytomegalovirus exposure and HLA in healthy donors. Findings and limits, study-wide: According to an earlier analysis, most TCR beta V segments yielded productive rearrangements about 87% or about 30% of the time. For TCR beta chains, V- and J-gene trimming was later linked to a missense DCLRE1C variant.

Regarding this clone: Its target is not known.

All the people who gave samples were healthy bone marrow donors. 60 Vbeta and 13 Jbeta primers were used in PCR. Clones were sequenced by immunoSEQ multiplex PCR, and TCRdb holds only the in-frame ones, with some missing. This table has about 190,000 clones, about 81% appearing once. Trimming shortened V by 9 bases and J by 3 bases, and 12 bases separated the two germline ends. CDR3 length: 12 residues. Germline CDR1 LNHDA, CDR2 SQIVND (reference sequence). The chain uses TRBV19 and TRBJ2-7; possibly TRBD2 for D (6 bases). Material: PBMCs. The sequence was collected from a woman under 30 in good health and CMV-seropositive. The CDR3 DNA is TGTGCCAGGATGTGGGGGGACTACGAGCAGTACGTC. Its protein product is CARMWGDYEQYV.